Each of the 29 T cell receptor beta chains below was sequenced from the same sample in a study of blood T cell repertoires in COVID-19. This table comes from immunoSEQ multiplex PCR, and its TCRdb copy is limited to in-frame clones, with some not included. The sample shows about 10,000 clones, 90% of them seen only once. Sample: peripheral blood. These receptors all come from a human donor in a cohort sampled during active COVID-19.

The chain couples TRBV20-1 to TRBJ2-7; 8 bases fit TRBD2. After removal of 2 bases from V and 6 bases from J, the junction contained 0 bases not matched to a gene. Germline CDR1 DFQATT, CDR2 SNEGSKA (reference sequence). The CDR3 consists of 11 residues. As DNA, the CDR3 is TGCAGTGCTAGAACTAGCGGCGAGCAGTACTTC. Translation: CSARTSGEQYF.

The chain carries TRBV7-2 and TRBJ1-2; D unclear. This CDR3 has 15 amino acids. Trimming left V 1 base short and J 4 bases short, with 13 bases between. Germline loops: CDR1 SGHTA, CDR2 FQGNSA. CDR3 coding DNA: TGTGCCAGCAGCTTAGTGGTTGCCTCTACCTATGGCTACACCTTC. It encodes CASSLVVASTYGYTF.

The chain uses TRBV28 and TRBJ1-2; maybe TRBD1 (6 bases). With 3 bases removed from V and 5 bases from J, the gap between germline ends came to 7 bases. This CDR3 has 12 residues. Looked up from germline, CDR1 is MDHEN and CDR2 is SYDVKM. For the CDR3, the DNA is TGTGCCAGCAGTTTCCAGGGGTATGGCTACACCTTC. It yields the protein CASSFQGYGYTF.

This clone occurred once. V is TRBV7-9 and J is TRBJ1-2; 9 bases are a match to TRBD1. V was clipped by 5 bases and J by 2 bases; unmatched bases: 9. Germline loops: CDR1 SEHNR, CDR2 FQNEAQ (reference sequence). This CDR3 comprises 16 residues. Here the CDR3 reads CASSDPTGGSNYGYTF. The DNA for the CDR3 is TGTGCCAGCAGCGACCCGACAGGGGGGTCAAACTATGGCTACACCTTC.

The chain joins TRBV7-2 to TRBJ1-5, with 7 bases identical to TRBD1. The CDR3 length is 16 residues. With V trimmed by 5 bases and J by 4 bases, 11 bases remained unmatched. The germline gives CDR1 SGHTA, CDR2 FQGNSA. The CDR3 DNA reads TGTGCCAGCAGCACTGACAGGGCGGTTTCAAATCAGCCCCAGCATTTT. Encoded protein: CASSTDRAVSNQPQHF. The variable domain in full, with the rest retrieved from reference TRBV7-2 and TRBJ1-5, is GAGVSQSPSNKVTEKGKDVELRCDPISGHTALYWYRQSLGQGLEFLIYFQGNSAPDKSGLPSDRFSAERTGGSVSTLTIQRTQQEDSAVYLCASSTDRAVSNQPQHFGDGTRLSIL.

The rearrangement links TRBV7-2 to TRBJ1-2; 7 bases are shared with TRBD1. Losses at the gene ends were 5 bases for V and 6 bases for J; bases not matched to a gene: 9. The CDR3 totals 14 residues. Germline assignment: CDR1 SGHTA and CDR2 FQGNSA. This CDR3 reads CASSPPWDSHGYTF. DNA for the CDR3: TGTGCCAGCAGCCCCCCCTGGGACAGCCATGGCTACACCTTC.

The V call is TRBV28, the J call TRBJ1-6, with D perhaps matching TRBD1 (5 bases). CDR3 length: 16 residues. Trimming left V 6 bases short and J 11 bases short, with 23 bases between. CDR1 and CDR2 (germline): MDHEN, SYDVKM. CDR3: CASRRTDGGGGTPLHF. The DNA for the CDR3 is TGTGCCAGCAGACGAACCGACGGGGGTGGAGGGACACCCCTCCACTTT.

The chain employs TRBV19 and TRBJ2-7; TRBD2 agrees at 7 bases. The CDR3 contains 14 residues. Trimming cost V 5 bases and J 4 bases; bases outside gene matches: 8. The V gene's germline CDR1 is LNHDA and CDR2 SQIVND (reference sequence). The chain's CDR3 is CASSVGGRGYEQYF. The CDR3 DNA follows: TGTGCCAGTAGTGTGGGGGGGAGAGGGTACGAGCAGTACTTC.

This chain joins TRBV3-1 (or the pseudogene TRBV3-2) and TRBJ2-4, with 7 bases fitting TRBD1. CDR1 and CDR2 (germline): LGHDT, YNNKEL (reference sequence). The CDR3 has 15 amino acids. Germline trimming cut 2 bases from V and 4 bases from J; bases unmatched to any gene: 5. CDR3 protein: CASSQSPDRKNIQYF. The CDR3 region has the DNA TGTGCCAGCAGCCAATCCCCGGACAGGAAAAACATTCAGTACTTC.

J is TRBJ1-2 and V is TRBV25-1; 8 bases are a match to TRBD1. J was trimmed by 13 bases and V by 5 bases; bases with no gene match: 6. This CDR3 contains 11 residues. The germline gives CDR1 MGHDK, CDR2 SYGVNS. The chain's CDR3 is CASSSRQGSTF. The CDR3 nucleotides read TGTGCCAGCAGTTCAAGACAGGGGTCCACCTTC.

The chain recombines TRBV29-1 with TRBJ2-7, with a tentative D call TRBD1 (5 bases). Germline V gene lookup returns CDR1 SQVTM and CDR2 ANQGSEA. Trimming took 4 bases from V and 6 from J, leaving 13 bases between them. This CDR3 spans 12 amino acids. The CDR3 DNA reads as TGCAGCGTTGCCCCCCAGGGTTCCGAGCAGTACTTC. Encoded protein: CSVAPQGSEQYF.

The chain links TRBV5-4 to TRBJ1-2; D call uncertain. Germline V gene sequence: CDR1 SGHNT, CDR2 YYREEE (reference sequence). The CDR3 sequence is 14 residues long. The V and J ends lost 4 bases and 4 bases respectively, with 14 bases between them. CDR3 sequence (DNA): TGTGCCAGCAGCCAACGTCCAGAATTCTATGGCTACACCTTC. It is translated as CASSQRPEFYGYTF.

This rearrangement joins TRBV7-6 to TRBJ1-3; no reliable D call. The CDR3 spans 18 residues. Germline V CDR1 and CDR2: SGHVS, FNYEAQ. The V end lost 3 bases, the J end lost 0 bases, and 18 bases lay between the germline ends. The CDR3 DNA reads TGTGCCAGCAGCTTGGGTATTGGAGGACCACGCTCTGGAAACACCATATATTTT. Its protein product is CASSLGIGGPRSGNTIYF.

This clone was seen only once. J is TRBJ1-2 and V is TRBV4-3; 10 bases are a match to TRBD1. The V segment lost 5 bases and the J segment 5 bases; nucleotides outside the gene matches: 8. Germline V gives CDR1 LGHNA, CDR2 YSLEER. CDR3 size: 15 residues. Written as DNA, the CDR3 is TGCGCCAGCAGCGATGGGACAGGGGACCCGTATGGCTACACCTTC. This gives the protein CASSDGTGDPYGYTF.

The chain has TRBV5-4 and TRBJ1-4, with TRBD1 matching over 10 bases. Germline values: CDR1 SGHNT, CDR2 YYREEE (reference sequence). CDR3 length: 13 amino acids. Trimming took 4 bases from V and 10 from J; bases not matched to a gene: 4. Written as DNA, the CDR3 is TGTGCCAGCAGCATGGGACAGGGGACAAAACTGTTTTTT. Translated: CASSMGQGTKLFF.

The chain employs TRBV5-1 and TRBJ2-7; 7 nucleotides line up with TRBD1. This CDR3 region has 16 residues. After removal of 2 bases from V and 4 bases from J, the junction contained 12 bases not matched to a gene. Germline assignment: CDR1 SGHRS and CDR2 YFSETQ. CDR3 in DNA: TGCGCCAGCAGCTTATCGACAGGGCAGATGGGGTACGAGCAGTACTTC. Protein product: CASSLSTGQMGYEQYF.

The chain is built from TRBV25-1 and TRBJ2-1, with 7 bases aligning to TRBD1. With 8 bases clipped from V and 3 bases from J, the junction kept 10 bases outside the gene matches. The germline V gene encodes CDR1 MGHDK and CDR2 SYGVNS. The CDR3 consists of 15 residues. The CDR3 loop reads CASQLQGSRYNEQFF. Here the CDR3 DNA reads TGTGCCAGCCAGTTACAGGGGTCCCGCTACAATGAGCAGTTCTTC. The variable domain in full, with the rest retrieved from reference TRBV25-1 and TRBJ2-1, is EADIYQTPRYLVIGTGKKITLECSQTMGHDKMYWYQQDPGMELHLIHYSYGVNSTEKGDLSSESTVSRIRTEHFPLTLESARPSHTSQYLCASQLQGSRYNEQFFGPGTRLTVL.

The chain has TRBV3-1 (or the pseudogene TRBV3-2) and TRBJ1-3; D is unclear. CDR1 is LGHDT, CDR2 YNNKEL, per germline (reference sequence). The CDR3 extends over 14 amino acids. Trimming removed 6 bases at V and 0 bases at J, with 9 bases between. CDR3 in DNA: TGTGCCAGCAGTTTCGGGTACTCTGGAAACACCATATATTTT. Residues: CASSFGYSGNTIYF.

The CDR3 coding sequence is TGTGCCAGCACCGGGCGTAGGGGGTATGGCTACACCTTC. Translating gives CASTGRRGYGYTF. The chain combines TRBV28 with TRBJ1-2; a possible D gene is TRBD1 (6 bases). V lost 7 bases to trimming and J lost 5 bases, with 14 bases between them. The CDR3 sequence is 13 residues long. From germline, CDR1 is MDHEN and CDR2 SYDVKM.

The CDR3 nucleotides are TGTGCCATCAGGCCCCTAGCGGGGGGTCCGGATACGCAGTATTTT. Translated: CAIRPLAGGPDTQYF. The V call is TRBV10-3, the J call TRBJ2-3; the match to TRBD2 covers 11 bases. CDR3 length equals 15 residues. The trim removed 6 bases at V and 6 bases at J, leaving 8 bases unmatched. The germline V gene encodes CDR1 ENHRY and CDR2 SYGVKD.

This chain links TRBV9 with TRBJ1-1; the D gene is possibly TRBD1 (5 bases). This CDR3 is 14 amino acids long. Trimming took off 1 base at V and 0 bases at J, with 7 bases between the two ends. CDR1 and CDR2 from the germline V gene are SGDLS and YYNGEE. Written as DNA, the CDR3 is TGTGCCAGCAGCGTAACAGGTTTGAACACTGAAGCTTTCTTT. Translated: CASSVTGLNTEAFF.

The V call is TRBV19, the J call TRBJ1-5, with a weak D call TRBD1 (5 bases). CDR1 LNHDA and CDR2 SQIVND come from the germline V gene (reference sequence). CDR3 length: 15 amino acids. Trimming removed 8 bases from V and 6 bases from J, with 20 bases in between. The CDR3 region is CASLGGGSLTQPQHF. The DNA for the CDR3 is TGTGCCAGTCTGGGGGGGGGTAGTCTGACTCAGCCCCAGCATTTT.

This clone is large by share. Other nucleotide sequences from this sample produce the same CDR3. V gene TRBV27 combines with J gene TRBJ2-5; 7 positions agree with TRBD1. The CDR3 sequence is 13 residues long. The ends lost 6 bases at V and 5 bases at J; junction bases unmatched: 6. CDR1 and CDR2 (germline): MNHEY, SMNVEV (reference sequence). The CDR3 DNA reads TGTGCCAGCAGCGACAGGGTCGGGGAGACCCAGTACTTC. Protein sequence: CASSDRVGETQYF.

The J gene is TRBJ2-2, the V gene TRBV7-3; 8 bases are shared with TRBD1. In germline, CDR1 is SGHTA, CDR2 FQGTGA. The CDR3 is 17 residues long. The junction had 15 bases not matched to a gene; V was cut back by 5 bases and J by 7 bases. This CDR3 reads CASSPGLGRGPYGELFF. The CDR3, as DNA: TGTGCCAGCAGCCCCGGGTTGGGCAGGGGGCCATACGGGGAGCTGTTTTTT. The full variable domain, with the rest looked up from reference TRBV7-3 and TRBJ2-2, is GAGVSQTPSNKVTEKGKYVELRCDPISGHTALYWYRQSLGQGPEFLIYFQGTGAADDSGLPNDRFFAVRPEGSVSTLKIQRTERGDSAVYLCASSPGLGRGPYGELFFGEGSRLTVL.

V usage is TRBV5-8 and J usage is TRBJ1-2, with 10 bases matching TRBD1. The CDR3 runs to 15 residues. V dropped 4 bases and J dropped 7; count of bases not matched to a gene: 10. CDR1 is SGHTS and CDR2 is YDEGEE in the germline V gene. CDR3 region: CASSVDRGRIFGYTF. The CDR3 nucleotides read TGTGCCAGCAGCGTAGACAGGGGGCGCATTTTTGGCTACACCTTC.

The chain uses TRBV5-4 and TRBJ1-5; D is perhaps TRBD1 (6 bases). Germline CDR1 reads SGHNT; CDR2 reads YYREEE (reference sequence). V lost 0 bases and J 6 bases, leaving 13 bases between the germline ends. The CDR3 has 15 amino acids. CDR3 bases: TGTGCCAGCAGCTTGGGTACAGGGACGGGTCAGCCCCAGCATTTT. It specifies CASSLGTGTGQPQHF.

CDR3 nucleotide sequence: TGTGCCAGCAGCTCACCCCCTGGGGCGCAGTACTTC. Its translation: CASSSPPGAQYF. This chain links TRBV7-2 with TRBJ2-7, with D perhaps TRBD1 (5 bases). Per the germline V gene, CDR1 is SGHTA and CDR2 is FQGNSA. This CDR3 has 12 residues. Trimming stripped 4 bases from V and 9 bases from J, with 13 bases between.

V is TRBV6-6 and J is TRBJ2-2; 10 nucleotides line up with TRBD1. Unmatched junction bases numbered 9, after V lost 7 bases and J lost 7 bases. Germline CDR1 reads MNHNY; CDR2 reads SVGAGI (reference sequence). The CDR3 is 15 amino acids. CDR3 sequence: CASTSRDRGGGELFF. DNA of the CDR3: TGTGCCAGCACCTCGAGGGACAGGGGTGGCGGGGAGCTGTTTTTT.

The CDR3 sequence: CASTEGWEMIGNQPQHF. CDR3 coding DNA: TGCGCCAGCACCGAGGGTTGGGAGATGATCGGCAATCAGCCCCAGCATTTT. The chain uses TRBV10-2 and TRBJ1-5; D ambiguous. This CDR3 region has 17 residues. The germline V and J ends were trimmed by 7 bases and 2 bases, with 21 bases remaining between them. CDR1 WSHSY and CDR2 SAAADI come from the germline V gene.